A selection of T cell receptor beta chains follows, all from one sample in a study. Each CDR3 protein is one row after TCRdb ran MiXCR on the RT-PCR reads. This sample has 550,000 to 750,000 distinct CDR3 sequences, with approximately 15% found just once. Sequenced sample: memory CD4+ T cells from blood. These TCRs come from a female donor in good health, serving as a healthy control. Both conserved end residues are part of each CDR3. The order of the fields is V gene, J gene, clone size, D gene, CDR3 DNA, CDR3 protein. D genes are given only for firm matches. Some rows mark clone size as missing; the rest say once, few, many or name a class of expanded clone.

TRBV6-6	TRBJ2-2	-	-	TGTGCCAGTCGGGGCTTCGGGAGCGTCGGGGAGCTGTTTTTT	CASRGFGSVGELFF
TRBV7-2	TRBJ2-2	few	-	TGTGCCAGCAGCTGGGGGACTCACGGGGAGCTGTTTTTT	CASSWGTHGELFF
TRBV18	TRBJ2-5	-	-	TGTGCCAGCTCAGCGGGACCCCAAGAGACCCAGTACTTC	CASSAGPQETQYF
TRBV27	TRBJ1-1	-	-	TGTGCCAGCAGTTCTCTCGGGTTATCATACACTGAAGCTTTCTTT	CASSSLGLSYTEAFF
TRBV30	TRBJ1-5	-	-	TGTGCCTGGAGTGTCGGGACAAGGAGAGGTCAGCCCCAGCATTTT	CAWSVGTRRGQPQHF
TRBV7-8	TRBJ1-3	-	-	TGTGCCAGCAGCTTTGGGACGGACGGAAACACCATATATTTT	CASSFGTDGNTIYF
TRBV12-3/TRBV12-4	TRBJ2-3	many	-	TGTGCCAGCAGCACTGACCGACGAGATACGCAGTATTTT	CASSTDRRDTQYF
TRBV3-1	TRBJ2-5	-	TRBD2	TGTGCCAGCAGCCAACAGCGGGGGGGAAAGACCCAGTACTTC	CASSQQRGGKTQYF
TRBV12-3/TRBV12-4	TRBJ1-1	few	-	TGTGCCAGCAGTTTAACGCCCGTGAACACTGAAGCTTTCTTT	CASSLTPVNTEAFF
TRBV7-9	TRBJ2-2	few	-	TGTGCCAGCAGCTTAGCCCCCCCAGCGAGGAACACCGGGGAGCTGTTTTTT	CASSLAPPARNTGELFF
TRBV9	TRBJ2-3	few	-	TGTGCCAGCAGCCTTCTCCCCCAAGGCCGGAATACGCAGTATTTT	CASSLLPQGRNTQYF
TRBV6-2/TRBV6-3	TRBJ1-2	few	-	TGTGCCAGCAGCCCTCCTGGGACGGAGAACTATGGCTACACCTTC	CASSPPGTENYGYTF
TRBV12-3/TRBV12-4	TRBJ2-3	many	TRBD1	TGTGCCAGCAGCCGTGGGACAGTGATAGATACGCAGTATTTT	CASSRGTVIDTQYF
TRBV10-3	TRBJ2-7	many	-	TGTGCCATCAGTGAGAGGCTAGCTATCGAGCAGTACTTC	CAISERLAIEQYF
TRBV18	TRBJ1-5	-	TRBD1	TGTGCCAGCTCACGCGGGACAGGAGATCAGCCCCAGCATTTT	CASSRGTGDQPQHF
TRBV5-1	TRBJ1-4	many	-	TGCGCCAGCAGCTTGTACGGCTCTGGGGAAAAACTGTTTTTT	CASSLYGSGEKLFF
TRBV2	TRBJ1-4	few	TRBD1	TGTGCCAGCCTGATAGACAGGGGGAGCGAAAAACTGTTTTTT	CASLIDRGSEKLFF
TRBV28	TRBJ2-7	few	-	TGTGCCAGCAGTTTAGAGCGGACAATAAACTACGAGCAGTACTTC	CASSLERTINYEQYF